A single sample gave rise to the 27 T cell receptor beta chains below, sequenced in a study of T-cell reconstitution after alpha-beta-depleted transplantation in children. Unique molecular identifiers were used in preparing the TCRbeta library. TCRdb processed the PCR reads anew with MiXCR; each CDR3 protein has one entry. The sample includes some 350,000 distinct CDR3 sequences, 9% to 12% of them seen just once. The sequences come from PBMCs from the stem cell graft donor, collected from the stem cell graft. Receptors were obtained from a human donor who donated a stem cell graft to a child with acute lymphoblastic leukemia.

This clonotype was counted ten times or more. The V call is TRBV7-9, the J call TRBJ2-2, with D possibly being TRBD1 (5 bases). Per the germline V gene, CDR1 is SEHNR and CDR2 is FQNEAQ (reference sequence). The CDR3 runs 15 residues. Between the trimmed V and J ends, which lost 3 bases and 3 bases, there was a span of 11 bases. The CDR3 DNA reads as TGTGCCAGCAGCTTTCCTGGGGCGGACACCGGGGAGCTGTTTTTT. Protein product: CASSFPGADTGELFF.

With regard to this clonotype: At one boundary the junction diverges from the germline segment, which might be a read error. V and J are TRBV3-1 and TRBJ2-7, with 8 bases aligning to TRBD1. In germline, CDR1 is LGHDT, CDR2 YNNKEL (reference sequence). The CDR3 is 12 amino acids. CDR3 region: CASSTRTGGASF. In nucleotides, the CDR3 is TGTGCCAGCAGCACCCGAACAGGGGGAGCTTCTTTC.

This clonotype was detected a few times. V is TRBV5-5 and J is TRBJ2-5; 11 positions match TRBD1. J was trimmed by 2 bases and V by 0 bases; bases with no gene match: 3. Germline loops: CDR1 SGHKS, CDR2 YYEKEE (reference sequence). The CDR3 is made up of 16 amino acids. CDR3 nucleotide sequence: TGTGCCAGCAGCTTGGAATGGGACAGGGGGCAAGAGACCCAGTACTTC. Its translation: CASSLEWDRGQETQYF. Based on the CDR3 plus reference TRBV5-5 and TRBJ2-5, the full variable domain is DAGVTQSPTHLIKTRGQQVTLRCSPISGHKSVSWYQQVLGQGPQFIFQYYEKEERGRGNFPDRFSARQFPNYSSELNVNALLLGDSALYLCASSLEWDRGQETQYFGPGTRLLVL.

This clonotype turned up a few times. The chain couples TRBV12-3 or TRBV12-4 to TRBJ2-2, with a possible D match to TRBD2 (5 bases). V was trimmed by 11 bases and J by 6 bases, leaving 10 bases between them. The CDR3 runs to 11 residues. DNA for the CDR3: TGTGCCGGAGGTGTGGCCGGGGAGCTGTTTTTT. Translation gives CAGGVAGELFF.

This chain links TRBV20-1 with TRBJ2-5, with 16 nucleotides matching TRBD2. V lost 2 bases to trimming and J lost 5 bases; unmatched junction nucleotides: 17. The germline CDR1 and CDR2 sequences are DFQATT and SNEGSKA (reference sequence). The CDR3 totals 20 residues. The CDR3 DNA sequence: TGCAGTGCTAGAACCTCTTCCCCGGGACTAGCGGGAGGGCCGGCGGAGACCCAGTACTTC. It codes for CSARTSSPGLAGGPAETQYF.

This clonotype was counted a few times. V and J are TRBV6-1 and TRBJ1-1; TRBD1 matches at 8 bases. The CDR3 is made up of 15 amino acids. V trimming: 4 bases; J trimming: 4 bases; junction bases outside the gene matches: 8. Per germline, CDR1 MNHNS and CDR2 SASEGT. Written as DNA, the CDR3 is TGTGCCAGCAGTGGGGAACAGGGGGGCCCCACTGAAGCTTTCTTT. Protein product: CASSGEQGGPTEAFF.

V usage is TRBV4-2 and J usage is TRBJ2-1; D is perhaps TRBD2 (5 bases). V was cut by 0 bases and J by 3 bases, with 12 bases left in between. CDR1 LGHNA and CDR2 YNFKEQ come from the germline V gene. CDR3 length: 16 amino acids. The CDR3 DNA follows: TGTGCCAGCAGCCAAGATGGAAGGAGCGGCTACAATGAGCAGTTCTTC. Translating it yields CASSQDGRSGYNEQFF.

This chain's CDR3 is CAWSVLAGRASSYNEQFF. The CDR3 nucleotides read TGTGCCTGGAGTGTACTAGCGGGACGGGCCAGCTCCTACAATGAGCAGTTCTTC. The rearrangement links TRBV30 to TRBJ2-1; 10 nucleotides align to TRBD2. The CDR3 extends over 18 amino acids. V lost 0 bases to trimming and J lost 0 bases; unmatched junction nucleotides: 8. The germline V gene encodes CDR1 GTSNPN and CDR2 SVGIG (reference sequence).

In this sample, this clonotype turned up many times. V is TRBV4-1 and J is TRBJ2-1, with 10 bases matching TRBD2. CDR3 length: 16 residues. Germline CDR1 MGHRA, CDR2 YSYEKL. The J segment lost 10 bases and the V segment lost 1 base, leaving 10 bases of the junction unmatched. This CDR3 is CASSQGPAGGPGEQFF. Here the CDR3 DNA reads TGCGCCAGCAGCCAAGGTCCAGCGGGAGGGCCAGGAGAGCAGTTCTTC.

The chain is built from TRBV5-1 and TRBJ2-2; 11 bases are a match to TRBD2. Per the germline V gene, CDR1 is SGHRS and CDR2 is YFSETQ. The junction had 7 bases not matched to a gene; V was cut back by 5 bases and J by 4 bases. This CDR3 region has 16 residues. The CDR3: CASRHTSGSATGELFF. For the CDR3, the DNA is TGCGCCAGCAGACATACTAGCGGGAGTGCCACCGGGGAGCTGTTTTTT.

The chain uses TRBV3-1 and TRBJ2-1; D possibly corresponds to TRBD2 (6 bases). The length of the CDR3 is 19 residues. The germline V gene has CDR1 LGHDT and CDR2 YNNKEL (reference sequence). V dropped 10 bases and J dropped 0 bases, with 28 bases sitting between them. CDR3 DNA: TGTGCCACCTCCAAACAGACCCGCGGGATTAGATTCTCCTACAATGAGCAGTTCTTC. Translated: CATSKQTRGIRFSYNEQFF.

The chain couples TRBV9 to TRBJ2-1; 8 positions match TRBD2. CDR3 size: 16 residues. Germline loops: CDR1 SGDLS, CDR2 YYNGEE. Trimming took 5 bases from V and 7 from J; bases not matched to a gene: 14. The CDR3: CASSDKGLGPANEQFF. DNA for the CDR3: TGTGCCAGCAGTGACAAGGGACTAGGCCCCGCGAATGAGCAGTTCTTC.

The chain recombines TRBV11-1 with TRBJ2-7, with 10 bases matching TRBD2. The germline V gene has CDR1 SGHAT and CDR2 FQDESV (reference sequence). The CDR3 runs 19 residues. Trimming took 1 base from V and 0 from J; bases not matched to a gene: 12. DNA for the CDR3: TGTGCCAGCAGCTTAGAGTCTGGGTGGGGGACTAGCGCCTCCTACGAGCAGTACTTC. Protein product: CASSLESGWGTSASYEQYF.

The CDR3 loop reads CASSIASGALGGEQYF. The CDR3 region has the DNA TGCGCCAGCAGCATCGCTAGCGGGGCCCTCGGGGGCGAGCAGTACTTC. The J gene is TRBJ2-7, the V gene TRBV5-1, with 9 bases identical to TRBD2. This CDR3 is built from 16 residues. Per germline, CDR1 SGHRS and CDR2 YFSETQ. J gave up 6 bases and V 4 bases, and 14 bases lay outside the gene matches.

This chain links TRBV12-3 or TRBV12-4 with TRBJ1-2, with TRBD1 as a possible D gene (5 bases). V lost 7 bases, J lost 4 bases, and 13 bases lay in between. The CDR3 contains 13 residues. The CDR3 here is CASTPGQAYGYTF. For the CDR3, the DNA is TGTGCCAGCACCCCAGGGCAGGCCTATGGCTACACCTTC.

This clonotype was observed a handful of times. CDR3 sequence (DNA): TGTGCCAGCAGCCCAGGACTAGCGGGAACTTTAGATACGCAGTATTTT. Its translation: CASSPGLAGTLDTQYF. V usage is TRBV7-9 and J usage is TRBJ2-3, with 12 bases fitting TRBD2. V dropped 5 bases and J dropped 5; count of bases not matched to a gene: 8. CDR1 is SEHNR and CDR2 is FQNEAQ in the germline V gene (reference sequence). This CDR3 is 16 amino acids long.

This clonotype was counted a few times. Its ends do not fully match the called genes, so a read error is possible. The chain combines TRBV20-1 with TRBJ1-5; no clear D. This CDR3 contains 16 residues. The V gene's germline CDR1 is DFQATT and CDR2 SNEGSKA (reference sequence). CDR3 sequence reads: CSAISPGPQIDQAQHF. Here the CDR3 DNA reads TGCAGTGCTATTAGTCCGGGCCCGCAGATCGATCAGGCCCAGCATTTT.

This clonotype was found many times. The chain carries TRBV5-1 and TRBJ2-3, with D uncertain. The CDR3 runs to 12 residues. Looked up from germline, CDR1 is SGHRS and CDR2 is YFSETQ. The V gene lost 3 bases and the J gene lost 9 bases, with 11 bases spanning the gap. The CDR3 loop is CASSSQGETQYF. The CDR3 DNA is TGCGCCAGCAGCTCGCAAGGTGAGACGCAGTATTTT.

This chain uses TRBV9 with TRBJ2-3, with D perhaps matching TRBD2 (6 bases). Looked up from germline, CDR1 is SGDLS and CDR2 is YYNGEE. The V end was cut by 3 bases, the J end by 2 bases, with 10 bases between. This CDR3 contains 14 residues. The CDR3 here is CASSASGATDTQYF. The CDR3 nucleotides are TGTGCCAGCAGCGCTTCGGGAGCCACAGATACGCAGTATTTT.

This chain uses TRBV28 with TRBJ2-2; 8 positions agree with TRBD2. The CDR3 runs 13 residues. Germline-derived CDR1 and CDR2 are MDHEN and SYDVKM. V lost 10 bases to trimming and J lost 5 bases; unmatched junction nucleotides: 6. CDR3 in amino acids: CATSTSATGELFF. CDR3 bases: TGTGCCACCTCGACTAGCGCAACCGGGGAGCTGTTTTTT.

The table lists this clonotype with many counts. The chain joins TRBV7-2 to TRBJ2-7; a weak D match, TRBD2 (5 bases). The CDR3 runs 14 residues. Trimming removed 1 base at V and 6 bases at J, with 13 bases between. Germline V gives CDR1 SGHTA, CDR2 FQGNSA. CDR3 residues: CASSLELDEGEQYF. The CDR3 DNA reads TGTGCCAGCAGCTTAGAGCTAGACGAGGGCGAGCAGTACTTC.

This chain links TRBV6-2 or TRBV6-3 with TRBJ2-2; D is undetermined. The CDR3 contains 15 residues. Deletions cut 8 bases from V and 5 bases from J, with 18 bases between. Germline-derived CDR1 and CDR2 are MNHEY and SVGEGT. CDR3 residues: CASVQPKEHTGELFF. DNA for the CDR3: TGTGCCAGCGTACAGCCTAAAGAACATACCGGGGAGCTGTTTTTT.

This clonotype was seen more than once but under ten times. This sequence joins TRBV4-1 and TRBJ1-3; no clear D. V was cut by 1 base and J by 4 bases, with 17 bases left in between. This CDR3 is 17 amino acids long. CDR1 and CDR2 from the germline V gene are MGHRA and YSYEKL. CDR3 nucleotide sequence: TGCGCCAGCAGCCAAGCCGGGAGCAGAGGGTCCGGAAACACCATATATTTT. Amino acids: CASSQAGSRGSGNTIYF.

This rearrangement joins TRBV27 to TRBJ1-2, with unresolved D. The CDR3 has 14 residues. The germline V gene has CDR1 MNHEY and CDR2 SMNVEV (reference sequence). V lost 7 bases to trimming and J lost 6 bases, with 18 bases between them. CDR3 loop: CASTRGGSSNGYTF. In nucleotides, the CDR3 is TGTGCCAGCACTCGGGGTGGGTCTTCTAATGGCTACACCTTC.

The genes are TRBV4-1 and TRBJ1-1, with D perhaps matching TRBD1 (6 bases). V was clipped by 0 bases and J by 2 bases, with 7 bases between them. The CDR3 runs to 14 residues. Germline lookup yields CDR1 MGHRA and CDR2 YSYEKL. The CDR3 region has the DNA TGCGCCAGCAGCCAAGATGGGACAAACACTGAAGCTTTCTTT. Its protein product is CASSQDGTNTEAFF.

This chain links TRBV20-1 with TRBJ2-2, with D possibly TRBD1 on 5 matching bases. The CDR3 covers 18 residues. Trimming removed 1 base at V and 4 bases at J, with 22 bases between. Germline loops: CDR1 DFQATT, CDR2 SNEGSKA (reference sequence). CDR3 bases: TGCAGTGCTAGAGTTCCTGGCCCACAGGCTCTTTTCACCGGGGAGCTGTTTTTT. Its translation is CSARVPGPQALFTGELFF.

This clonotype has more than one count but fewer than ten. The V gene is TRBV5-4, the J gene TRBJ1-6; D is undetermined. V lost 1 base, J lost 9 bases, and 5 bases lay in between. The CDR3 is 12 residues long. Germline V gene sequence: CDR1 SGHNT, CDR2 YYREEE (reference sequence). The CDR3 is CASSLPTSPLHF. CDR3 DNA: TGTGCCAGCAGCTTGCCCACTTCACCCCTCCACTTT.